This TCR beta chain was obtained from a study of blood T cells in healthy people across ages. The CDR3 sequence is 11 residues long. Trimming cost V 5 bases and J 12 bases, with 8 bases left between them. Germline values: CDR1 SGHTA, CDR2 FQGNSA. Through a sample-barcoded 5' primer and a J-beta primer mix, a second PCR was run for about 6 to 11 cycles. MiXCR, applied by TCRdb to the 5' RACE reads, yields one record per CDR3 protein. There are fewer than 1,000,000 distinct CDR3 sequences in the sample; around 42% occur only once, and around 21% lies in the top ten. The rearrangement joins TRBV7-2 to TRBJ1-6; maybe TRBD1 (6 bases). Input material: blood. This clonotype was sampled from a man aged 55 to 70 in good health. CDR3 in amino acids: CASSQQGPLHF. CDR3 nucleotides: TGTGCCAGCAGCCAACAGGGACCCCTCCACTTT.